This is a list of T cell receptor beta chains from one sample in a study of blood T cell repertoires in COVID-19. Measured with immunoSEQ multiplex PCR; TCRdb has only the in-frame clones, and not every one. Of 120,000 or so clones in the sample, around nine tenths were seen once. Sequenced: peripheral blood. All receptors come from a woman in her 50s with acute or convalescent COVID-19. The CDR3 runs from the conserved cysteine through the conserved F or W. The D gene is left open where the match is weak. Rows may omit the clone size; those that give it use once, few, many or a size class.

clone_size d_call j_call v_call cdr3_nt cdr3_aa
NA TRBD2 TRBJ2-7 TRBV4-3 TGCGCCAGCAGCCAAGAGCTATTAAGGGACCCAGGACTAGCGGGCCTCAACGAGCAGTACTTC CASSQELLRDPGLAGLNEQYF
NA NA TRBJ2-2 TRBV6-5 TGTGCCAGCCGGGCCGGGGAGCTGTTTTTT CASRAGELFF
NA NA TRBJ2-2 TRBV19 TGTGCCAGTAGTTCCGGACTATTACAGACCGGGGAGCTGTTTTTT CASSSGLLQTGELFF
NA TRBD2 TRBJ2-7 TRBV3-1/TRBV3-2 TGTGCCAGCAGCGGGACTAGCGGGAGATACGAGCAGTACTTC CASSGTSGRYEQYF
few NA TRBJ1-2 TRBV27 TGTGCCAGCAGTACGTGGCCATCTGGGCAGGCCGGGGGGGGCTACACCTTC CASSTWPSGQAGGGYTF
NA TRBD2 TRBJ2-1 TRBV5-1 TGCGCCAGCAGCTTGGAGGGTAGCGGGGTTTACAATGAGCAGTTCTTC CASSLEGSGVYNEQFF
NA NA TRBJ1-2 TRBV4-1 TGCGCCAGCAGCCAAGCTGAAGGACAGCCCAGTGAGCGCTACACCTTC CASSQAEGQPSERYTF
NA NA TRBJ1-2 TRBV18 TGTGCCAGCTCACCACCCGGTCTTAGCGACCATGGCTACACCTTC CASSPPGLSDHGYTF
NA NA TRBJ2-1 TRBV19 TGTGCCAGTAGTTATTCTAGCGAGTACAATGAGCAGTTCTTC CASSYSSEYNEQFF
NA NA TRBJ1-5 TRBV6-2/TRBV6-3 TGTGCCAGCAGTTATAGTGTACTCGACTATCGGAGCAATCAGCCCCAGCATTTT CASSYSVLDYRSNQPQHF
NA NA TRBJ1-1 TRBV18 TGTGCCAGCTCACCACCGGGAGGGCCTGAAGCTTTCTTT CASSPPGGPEAFF
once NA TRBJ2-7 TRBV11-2 TGTGCCAGCAGCGACACGGCGGGCGCCTACGAGCAGTACTTC CASSDTAGAYEQYF
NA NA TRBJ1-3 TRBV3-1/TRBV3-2 TGTGCCAGCCTGGGGGCGGGAAACACCATATATTTT CASLGAGNTIYF
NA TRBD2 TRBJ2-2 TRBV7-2 TGTGCCAGCAGCTTAGGACTAGCGGGGGGCGGCGGGGAGCTGTTTTTT CASSLGLAGGGGELFF
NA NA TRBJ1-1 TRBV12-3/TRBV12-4 TGTGCCAGCCGACAGAAGGGGTTCACTGAAGCTTTCTTT CASRQKGFTEAFF
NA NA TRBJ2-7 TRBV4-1 TGCGCCAGCAGCCAAGATTACGCCAGCGAGCAGTACTTC CASSQDYASEQYF
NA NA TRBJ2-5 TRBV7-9 TGTGCCAGCAGCTACGCCCAGGGGATAGAGACCCAGTACTTC CASSYAQGIETQYF
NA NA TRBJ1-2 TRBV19 TGTGCCAGTAGTACCTCCAGGACTAACTATGGCTACACCTTC CASSTSRTNYGYTF
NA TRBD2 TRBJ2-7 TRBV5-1 TGCGCCAGCAGACTAGCGGGAGTCTACGAGCAGTACTTC CASRLAGVYEQYF
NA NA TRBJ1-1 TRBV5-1 TGCGCCAGCTACTTCAACAGGAACACTGAAGCTTTCTTT CASYFNRNTEAFF
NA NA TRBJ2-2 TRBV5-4 TGTGCCAGCACCAGAGGGAGTTCGAACACCGGGGAGCTGTTTTTT CASTRGSSNTGELFF
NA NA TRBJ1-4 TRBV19 TGTGCCAGTAGTAGACAGGCAACTAATGAAAAACTGTTTTTT CASSRQATNEKLFF
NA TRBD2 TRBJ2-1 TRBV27 TGTGCCAGCAGTGGGCGGGGGAATGAGCAGTTCTTC CASSGRGNEQFF
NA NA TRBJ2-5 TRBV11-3 TGTGCCAGCAGCGGGTCAGGGTCCGGGGAGACCCAGTACTTC CASSGSGSGETQYF
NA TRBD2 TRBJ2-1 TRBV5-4 TGTGCCAGCAGCTTGGGAGTAGGGACTAGCGGGAGGGATGAGCAGTTCTTC CASSLGVGTSGRDEQFF
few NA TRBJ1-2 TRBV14 TGTGCCAGCAGCCAAGAACTACGGGAAGTCGATGGCTACACCTTC CASSQELREVDGYTF
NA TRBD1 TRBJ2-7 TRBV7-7 TGTGCCAGCAGCCCACTCGGGACAGGGGGTAACGAGCAGTACTTC CASSPLGTGGNEQYF
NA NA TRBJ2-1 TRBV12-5 TGTGCTAGTGGTTTGCAGGGGACGGGATACAATGAGCAGTTCTTC CASGLQGTGYNEQFF
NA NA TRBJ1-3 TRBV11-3 TGTGCCAGCAGCTTAGCAGGGTCCGGAAACACCATATATTTT CASSLAGSGNTIYF
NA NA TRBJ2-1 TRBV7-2 TGTGCCAGCAGCTTAAATCCCCTCTCCTACAATGAGCAGTTCTTC CASSLNPLSYNEQFF
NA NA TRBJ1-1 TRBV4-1 TGCGCCAGCAGCCAAGCCAGGTTGGGGGCAGGGGATGTGAACACTGAAGCTTTCTTT CASSQARLGAGDVNTEAFF
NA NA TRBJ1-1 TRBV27 TGTGCCAGCAGTTTGGGACGGGGGGACACTGAAGCTTTCTTT CASSLGRGDTEAFF
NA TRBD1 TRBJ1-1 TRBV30 TGTGCCTGGAACAACAGGGGGTTAGGAAACACTGAAGCTTTCTTT CAWNNRGLGNTEAFF
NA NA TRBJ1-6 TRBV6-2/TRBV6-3 TGTGCCAGCAGTTCCCCTTATAATTCACCCCTCCACTTT CASSSPYNSPLHF
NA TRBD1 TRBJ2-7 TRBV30 TGTGCCTTCCTATTTGACAGGGGGCAGTACTTC CAFLFDRGQYF